The subject of this entry is one T cell receptor beta chain. Antigen: not known. The record originates from a study of cytomegalovirus exposure and HLA in healthy donors. V gave up 5 bases and J gave up 1 base, with 14 bases separating them. Germline values: CDR1 SGHTA, CDR2 FQGTGA. The CDR3 loop spans 15 amino acids. PCR involved 60 Vbeta and 13 Jbeta primers. Libraries were prepared by immunoSEQ multiplex PCR; TCRdb keeps only in-frame clonotypes and omits some of them. The table has some 90,000 clones, roughly 70% seen once. General observations from the study: TCR beta sequences reportedly predicted most subjects' HLA-A and HLA-B alleles accurately. Donors belonging to an Asian-associated ancestry cluster reportedly showed fewer N-insertions in productive TCRs than the roughly 670-donor mean, according to what a later analysis found. What a later analysis showed was that several of the most significant clusters appeared linked to common viral pathogens. A later analysis revealed that TCR association rates differed between HLA loci, peaking at DRB1 and bottoming out at HLA-C.

This receptor was taken from a man in his fifties in good health and CMV-seronegative. J is TRBJ1-1 and V is TRBV7-3, with D possibly being TRBD1 (5 bases). Material: PBMCs. CDR3 protein: CASSIQGIGNTEAFF. The CDR3 DNA reads as TGTGCCAGCAGCATCCAGGGAATCGGGAACACTGAAGCTTTCTTT.